This TCR beta chain was recorded in a study of T cells in Graves' hyperthyroidism and ophthalmopathy. CDR3 length: 17 residues. V was shortened by 5 bases and J by 5 bases, with 24 bases between the two germline ends. The germline CDR1 and CDR2 sequences are SEHNR and FQNEAQ (reference sequence). The source material, RNA transcripts, was used to amplify TCR beta CDR3 regions. The TCR CDR3 first-round RT-PCR relied on the HTBI primer set. TCRdb passed the multiplex PCR reads through MiXCR, listing each CDR3 protein once. The table has roughly 700,000 distinct CDR3 sequences, approximately 15% seen once.

J is TRBJ2-5 and V is TRBV7-9, with no clear D. The sequence came from a woman younger than 30 with Graves' hyperthyroidism. The specimen was blood. CDR3 residues: CASSLGYGDGPSETQYF. The CDR3 DNA reads as TGTGCCAGCAGCCTAGGATATGGGGATGGCCCCTCGGAGACCCAGTACTTC.